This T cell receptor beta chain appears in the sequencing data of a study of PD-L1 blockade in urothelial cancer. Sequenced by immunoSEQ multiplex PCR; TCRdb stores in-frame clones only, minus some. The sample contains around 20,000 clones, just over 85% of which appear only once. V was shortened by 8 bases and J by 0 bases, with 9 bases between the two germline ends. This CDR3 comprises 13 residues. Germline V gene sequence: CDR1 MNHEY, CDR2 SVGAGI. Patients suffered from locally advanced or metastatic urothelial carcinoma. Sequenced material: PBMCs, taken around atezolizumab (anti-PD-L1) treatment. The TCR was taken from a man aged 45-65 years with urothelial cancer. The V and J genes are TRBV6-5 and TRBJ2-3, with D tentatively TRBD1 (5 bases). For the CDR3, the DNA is TGTGCCAGCCGACAGAGTAGCACAGATACGCAGTATTTT. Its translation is CASRQSSTDTQYF.